This T cell receptor (beta chain) was sequenced for a study of T cells in Graves' hyperthyroidism and ophthalmopathy. Patients were excluded for uncontrolled infection, other autoimmune disease, pregnancy or lactation. The authors obtained PBMCs from around 11 ml of fresh peripheral blood. The CDR3 has 16 amino acids. V shed 5 bases, J shed 6 bases, and the junction held 13 bases outside the gene matches. CDR1 and CDR2 (germline): GTSNPN, SVGIG (reference sequence). This clonotype was counted at least ten times. TCR beta CDR3 region amplification was performed from RNA transcripts. RT-PCR in the first round (using the HTBI primer set) targeted the TCR CDR3. MiXCR, applied by TCRdb to the multiplex PCR reads, yields one record per CDR3 protein. This repertoire shows 350,000 to 500,000 distinct CDR3 sequences, roughly 13% found once; its top ten account for about 5%.

This sequence joins TRBV30 and TRBJ2-3; 11 positions match TRBD2. Material for sequencing was blood. This receptor was identified in a woman under 30 with Graves' hyperthyroidism. CDR3 loop: CAWRRIAGGPGDTQYF. The CDR3 DNA reads as TGTGCCTGGCGACGAATAGCGGGAGGGCCGGGGGATACGCAGTATTTT.